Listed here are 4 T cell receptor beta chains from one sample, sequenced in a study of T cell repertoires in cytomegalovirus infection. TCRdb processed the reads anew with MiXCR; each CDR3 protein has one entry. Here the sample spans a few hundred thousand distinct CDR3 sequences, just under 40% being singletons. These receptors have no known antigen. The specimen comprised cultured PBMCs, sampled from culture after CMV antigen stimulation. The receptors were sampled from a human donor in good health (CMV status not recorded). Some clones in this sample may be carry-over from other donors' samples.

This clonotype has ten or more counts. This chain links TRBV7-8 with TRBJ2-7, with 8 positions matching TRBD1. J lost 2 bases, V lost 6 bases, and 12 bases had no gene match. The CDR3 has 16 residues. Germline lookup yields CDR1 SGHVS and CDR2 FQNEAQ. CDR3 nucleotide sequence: TGTGCCAGCAGACCCAGACAGGGGAGGAGAGCCTACGAGCAGTACTTC. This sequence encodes CASRPRQGRRAYEQYF.

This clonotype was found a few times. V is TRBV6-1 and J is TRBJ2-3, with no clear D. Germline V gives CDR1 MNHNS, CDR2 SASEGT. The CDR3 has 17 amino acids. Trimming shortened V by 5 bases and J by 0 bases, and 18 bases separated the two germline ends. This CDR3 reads CASSYGGETTSTDTQYF. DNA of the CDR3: TGTGCCAGCAGTTATGGTGGGGAAACCACTAGCACAGATACGCAGTATTTT.

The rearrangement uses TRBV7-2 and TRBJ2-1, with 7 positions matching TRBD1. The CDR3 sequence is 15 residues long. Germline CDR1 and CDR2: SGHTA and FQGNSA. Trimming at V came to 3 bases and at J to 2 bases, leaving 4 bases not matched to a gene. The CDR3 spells CASSFDRDTYNEQFF. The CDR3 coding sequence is TGTGCCAGCAGCTTTGACAGGGACACCTACAATGAGCAGTTCTTC.

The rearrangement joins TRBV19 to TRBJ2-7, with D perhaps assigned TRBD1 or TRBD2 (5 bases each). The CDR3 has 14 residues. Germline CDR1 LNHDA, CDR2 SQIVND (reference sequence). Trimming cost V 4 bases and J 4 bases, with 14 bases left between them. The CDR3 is CASSRDVYYYEQYF. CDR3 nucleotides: TGTGCCAGTAGTAGGGACGTGTATTATTACGAGCAGTACTTC.